This T cell receptor (beta chain) was recorded in a study of CD8+CD57+ T cells in acquired aplastic anemia. All sequencing subjects had displayed CD8+CD57+ cell expansion on flow cytometry. CDR3 and TCR beta VDJ profiling relied on genomic DNA as the template. TCRdb called the reads again in MiXCR, with one record for every CDR3 protein. This table has around 220,000 distinct CDR3 sequences, about half appearing once. The CDR3 is 16 amino acids. Germline trimming cut 4 bases from V and 0 bases from J; bases unmatched to any gene: 3. The germline V gene encodes CDR1 SGHTA and CDR2 FQGTGA. Sequenced input: sorted CD4+, CD8+, or CD8+CD57+ T cells (not recorded which) from PBMCs. The sequence derives from a human donor with aplastic anemia. V usage is TRBV7-3 and J usage is TRBJ2-3; TRBD2 aligns across 11 bases. The CDR3 DNA reads as TGTGCCAGCAGCTCCAGGACTAGCGGGAGCACAGATACGCAGTATTTT. This codes for CASSSRTSGSTDTQYF.